This T cell receptor beta chain was captured by sequencing in a study of T-cell reconstitution after alpha-beta-depleted transplantation in children. The TCRbeta library was prepared with unique molecular identifiers. A single record per CDR3 protein comes from TCRdb applying MiXCR to the PCR reads. The repertoire holds hundreds of thousands of distinct CDR3 sequences, 16% seen once, with around 30% in the top ten. Study-wide findings and caveats: T cells produced anew were the main source of T-cell counts and diversity one year after transplant. After transplant, high TCRbeta diversity at day 60 in some patients arose from surviving recipient T cells and thymic progenitors. Reports say that about two months after transplant, the alpha-beta T cells came out of several hundred graft clones that had expanded.

With regard to this clonotype: The antigen is undetermined.

Trimming cost V 5 bases and J 4 bases, with 14 bases left between them. The CDR3 has 14 amino acids. The source was PBMCs, mostly from graft donor cells, collected 360 days after TCRalphabeta/CD19-depleted stem cell transplant. V gene TRBV12-3 or TRBV12-4 combines with J gene TRBJ1-2; tentative D call: TRBD1 (6 bases). The TCR comes from a boy under two years old who had a stem cell transplant for Wiskott-Aldrich syndrome, so the T cells may come from the graft donor. In DNA form, the CDR3 reads TGTGCCAGCAGTCTGGACAGCCGGTCCTATGGCTACACCTTC. This sequence encodes CASSLDSRSYGYTF.